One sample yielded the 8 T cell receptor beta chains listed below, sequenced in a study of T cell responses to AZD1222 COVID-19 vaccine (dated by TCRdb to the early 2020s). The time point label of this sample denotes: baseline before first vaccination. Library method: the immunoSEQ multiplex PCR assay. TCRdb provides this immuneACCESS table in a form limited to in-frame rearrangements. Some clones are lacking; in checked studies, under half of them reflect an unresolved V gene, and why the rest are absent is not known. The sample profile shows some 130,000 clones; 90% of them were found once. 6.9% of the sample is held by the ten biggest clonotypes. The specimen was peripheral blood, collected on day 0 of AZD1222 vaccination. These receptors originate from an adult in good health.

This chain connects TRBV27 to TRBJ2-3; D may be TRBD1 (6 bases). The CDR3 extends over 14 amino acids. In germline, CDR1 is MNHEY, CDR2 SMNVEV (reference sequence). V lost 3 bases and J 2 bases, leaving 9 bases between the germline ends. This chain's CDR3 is CASSLRGTTDTQYF. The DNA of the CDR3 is TGTGCCAGCAGTTTGAGGGGGACCACAGATACGCAGTATTTT.

The CDR3 reads CATQSAVYGYTF. In DNA, the CDR3 is TGTGCCACCCAATCCGCGGTCTATGGCTACACCTTC. V usage is TRBV2 and J usage is TRBJ1-2; D unclear. V dropped 10 bases and J dropped 4 bases, with 13 bases sitting between them. CDR3 length: 12 residues. Germline V lookup: CDR1 SNHLY, CDR2 FYNNEI. Looking up the rest from reference TRBV2 and TRBJ1-2 gives the full variable domain: EPEVTQTPSHQVTQMGQEVILRCVPISNHLYFYWYRQILGQKVEFLVSFYNNEISEKSEIFDDQFSVERPDGSNFTLKIRSTKLEDSAMYFCATQSAVYGYTFGSGTRLTVV.

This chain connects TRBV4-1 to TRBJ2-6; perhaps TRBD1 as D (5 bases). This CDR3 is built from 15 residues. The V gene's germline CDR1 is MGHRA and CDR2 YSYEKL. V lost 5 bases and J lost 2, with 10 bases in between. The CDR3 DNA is TGCGCCAGCAGCATGGCAGGGACTGGGGCCAACGTCCTGACTTTC. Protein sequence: CASSMAGTGANVLTF.

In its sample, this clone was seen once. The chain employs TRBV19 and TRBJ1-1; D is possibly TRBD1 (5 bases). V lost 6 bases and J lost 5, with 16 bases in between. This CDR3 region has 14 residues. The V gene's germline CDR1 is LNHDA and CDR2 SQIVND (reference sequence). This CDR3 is CASRARAERTEAFF. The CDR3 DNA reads TGTGCCAGTAGGGCCAGGGCAGAGAGGACTGAAGCTTTCTTT.

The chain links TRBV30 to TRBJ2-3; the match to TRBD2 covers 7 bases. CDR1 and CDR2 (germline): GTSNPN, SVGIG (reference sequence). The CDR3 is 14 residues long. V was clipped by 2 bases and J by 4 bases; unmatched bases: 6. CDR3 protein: CAWSFRRGADTQYF. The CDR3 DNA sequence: TGTGCCTGGAGTTTTAGACGGGGGGCAGATACGCAGTATTTT.

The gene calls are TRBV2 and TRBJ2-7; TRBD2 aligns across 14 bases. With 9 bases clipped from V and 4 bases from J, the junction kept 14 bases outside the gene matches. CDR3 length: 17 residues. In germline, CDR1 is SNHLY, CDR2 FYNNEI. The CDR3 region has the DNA TGTGCCAGTCGACTAGCGGGGGGGACCCCCAACCCTTACGAGCAGTACTTC. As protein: CASRLAGGTPNPYEQYF.

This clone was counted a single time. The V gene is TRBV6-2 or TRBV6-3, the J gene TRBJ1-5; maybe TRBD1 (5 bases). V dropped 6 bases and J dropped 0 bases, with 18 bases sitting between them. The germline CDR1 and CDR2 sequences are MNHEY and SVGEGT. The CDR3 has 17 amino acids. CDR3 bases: TGTGCCAGCAGCACCTCGGGGCAGTCGTATAGCAATCAGCCCCAGCATTTT. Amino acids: CASSTSGQSYSNQPQHF.

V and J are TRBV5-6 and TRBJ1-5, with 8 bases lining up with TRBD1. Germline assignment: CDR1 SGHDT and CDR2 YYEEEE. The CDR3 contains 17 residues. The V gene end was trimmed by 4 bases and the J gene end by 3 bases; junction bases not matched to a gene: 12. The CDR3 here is CASSVLRDRPDNQPQHF. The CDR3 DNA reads TGTGCCAGCAGCGTACTCCGGGACAGGCCTGACAATCAGCCCCAGCATTTT.